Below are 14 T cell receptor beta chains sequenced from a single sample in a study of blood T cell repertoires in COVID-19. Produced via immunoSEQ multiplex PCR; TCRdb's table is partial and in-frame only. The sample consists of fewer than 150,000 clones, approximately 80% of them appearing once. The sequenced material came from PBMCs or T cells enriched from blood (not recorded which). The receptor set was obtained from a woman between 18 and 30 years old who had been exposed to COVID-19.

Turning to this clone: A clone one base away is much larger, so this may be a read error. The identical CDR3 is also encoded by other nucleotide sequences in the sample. The CDR3 is CASSLQGTNEKLFF. The CDR3 DNA reads TGTGCCAGCAGTTTGCAGGGAACTAATGAAAAACTGTTTTTT. The chain combines TRBV27 with TRBJ1-4, with a weak D call TRBD1 (5 bases). Germline V gene lookup returns CDR1 MNHEY and CDR2 SMNVEV (reference sequence). This CDR3 has 14 residues. V dropped 3 bases and J dropped 1 base, with 6 bases sitting between them.

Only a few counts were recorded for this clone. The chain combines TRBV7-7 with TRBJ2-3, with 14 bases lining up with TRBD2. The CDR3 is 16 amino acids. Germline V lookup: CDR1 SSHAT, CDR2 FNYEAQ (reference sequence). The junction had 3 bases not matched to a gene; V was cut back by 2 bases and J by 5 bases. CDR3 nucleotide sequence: TGTGCCAGCAGCTTAAGGACTAGCGGGAGGCTAGATACGCAGTATTTT. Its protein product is CASSLRTSGRLDTQYF.

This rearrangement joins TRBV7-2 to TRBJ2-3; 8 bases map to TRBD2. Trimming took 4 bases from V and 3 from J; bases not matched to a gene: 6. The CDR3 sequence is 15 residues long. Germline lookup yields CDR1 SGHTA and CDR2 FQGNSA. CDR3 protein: CASSSTASGTDTQYF. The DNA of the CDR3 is TGTGCCAGCAGCTCAACCGCTAGCGGGACAGATACGCAGTATTTT.

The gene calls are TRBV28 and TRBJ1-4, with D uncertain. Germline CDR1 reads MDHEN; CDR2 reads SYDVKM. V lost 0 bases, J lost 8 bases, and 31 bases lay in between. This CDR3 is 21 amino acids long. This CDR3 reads CASSLWGSHNLIPLSGEKLFF. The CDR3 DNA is TGTGCCAGCAGTTTATGGGGTAGTCACAACCTCATCCCCTTATCGGGAGAAAAACTGTTTTTT.

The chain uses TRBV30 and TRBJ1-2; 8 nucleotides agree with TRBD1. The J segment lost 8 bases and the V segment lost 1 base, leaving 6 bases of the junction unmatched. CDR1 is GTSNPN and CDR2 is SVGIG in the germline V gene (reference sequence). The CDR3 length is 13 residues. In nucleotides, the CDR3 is TGTGCCTGGAGTGGGCAGGGGGCATGGGGCTACACCTTC. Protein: CAWSGQGAWGYTF.

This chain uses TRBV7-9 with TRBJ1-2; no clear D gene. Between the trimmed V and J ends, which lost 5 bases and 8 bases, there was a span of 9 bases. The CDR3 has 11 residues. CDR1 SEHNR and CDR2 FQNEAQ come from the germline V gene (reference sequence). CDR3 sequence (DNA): TGTGCCAGCAGCCCGAGAAAGGGCTACACCTTC. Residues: CASSPRKGYTF.

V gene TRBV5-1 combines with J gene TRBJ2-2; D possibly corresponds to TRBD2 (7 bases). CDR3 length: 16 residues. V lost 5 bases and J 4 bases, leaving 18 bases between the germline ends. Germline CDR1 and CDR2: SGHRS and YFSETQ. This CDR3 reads CASSSLGGLRTGELFF. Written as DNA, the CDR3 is TGCGCCAGCAGTTCCTTGGGGGGGCTTCGCACCGGGGAGCTGTTTTTT.

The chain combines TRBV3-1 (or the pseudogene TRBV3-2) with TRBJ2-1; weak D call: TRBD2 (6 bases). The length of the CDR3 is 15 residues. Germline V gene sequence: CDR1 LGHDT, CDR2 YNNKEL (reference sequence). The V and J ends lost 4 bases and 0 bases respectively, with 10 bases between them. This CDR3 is CASSPSDSSYNEQFF. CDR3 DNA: TGTGCCAGCAGCCCTAGCGACAGCTCCTACAATGAGCAGTTCTTC.

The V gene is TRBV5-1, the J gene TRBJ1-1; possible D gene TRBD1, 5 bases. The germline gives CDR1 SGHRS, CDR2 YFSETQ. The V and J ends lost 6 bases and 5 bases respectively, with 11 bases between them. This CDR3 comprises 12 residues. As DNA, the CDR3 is TGCGCCAGCACCTCGGGGGGAACTGAAGCTTTCTTT. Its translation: CASTSGGTEAFF.

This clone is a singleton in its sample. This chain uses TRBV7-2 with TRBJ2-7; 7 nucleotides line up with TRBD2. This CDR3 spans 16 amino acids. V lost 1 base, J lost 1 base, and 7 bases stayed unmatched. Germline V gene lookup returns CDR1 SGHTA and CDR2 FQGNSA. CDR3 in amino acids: CASSLVGGSTSYEQYF. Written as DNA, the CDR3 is TGTGCCAGCAGCTTAGTGGGCGGGAGTACTTCCTACGAGCAGTACTTC.

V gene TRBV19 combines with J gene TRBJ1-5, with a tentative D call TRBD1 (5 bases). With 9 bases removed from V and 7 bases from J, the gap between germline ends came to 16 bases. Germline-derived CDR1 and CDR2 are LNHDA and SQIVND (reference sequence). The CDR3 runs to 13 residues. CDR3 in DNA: TGTGCCAGCGGCGGGACGGGGAGGCAGCCCCAGCATTTT. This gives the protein CASGGTGRQPQHF. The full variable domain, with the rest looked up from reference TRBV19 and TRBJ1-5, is DGGITQSPKYLFRKEGQNVTLSCEQNLNHDAMYWYRQDPGQGLRLIYYSQIVNDFQKGDIAEGYSVSREKKESFPLTVTSAQKNPTAFYLCASGGTGRQPQHFGDGTRLSIL.

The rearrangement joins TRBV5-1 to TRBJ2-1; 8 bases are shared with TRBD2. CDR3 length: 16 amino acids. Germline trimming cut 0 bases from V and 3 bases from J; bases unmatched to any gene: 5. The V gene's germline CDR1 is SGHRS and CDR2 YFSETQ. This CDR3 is CASSLGTSSFYNEQFF. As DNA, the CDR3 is TGCGCCAGCAGCTTGGGGACTAGCAGCTTCTACAATGAGCAGTTCTTC.

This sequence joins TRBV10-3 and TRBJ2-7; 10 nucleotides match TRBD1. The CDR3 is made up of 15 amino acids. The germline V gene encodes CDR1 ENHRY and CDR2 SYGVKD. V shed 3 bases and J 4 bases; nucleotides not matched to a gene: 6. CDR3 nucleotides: TGTGCCATCAGTGACCTTGGACAGGGGGTATACGAGCAGTACTTC. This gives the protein CAISDLGQGVYEQYF.

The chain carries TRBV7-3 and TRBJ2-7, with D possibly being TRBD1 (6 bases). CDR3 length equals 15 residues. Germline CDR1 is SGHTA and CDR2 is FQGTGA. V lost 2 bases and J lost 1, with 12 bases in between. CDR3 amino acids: CASSLAGDSSYEQYF. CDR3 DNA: TGTGCCAGCAGCTTAGCAGGGGATAGTTCCTACGAGCAGTACTTC. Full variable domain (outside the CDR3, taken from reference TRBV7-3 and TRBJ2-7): GAGVSQTPSNKVTEKGKYVELRCDPISGHTALYWYRQSLGQGPEFLIYFQGTGAADDSGLPNDRFFAVRPEGSVSTLKIQRTERGDSAVYLCASSLAGDSSYEQYFGPGTRLTVT.